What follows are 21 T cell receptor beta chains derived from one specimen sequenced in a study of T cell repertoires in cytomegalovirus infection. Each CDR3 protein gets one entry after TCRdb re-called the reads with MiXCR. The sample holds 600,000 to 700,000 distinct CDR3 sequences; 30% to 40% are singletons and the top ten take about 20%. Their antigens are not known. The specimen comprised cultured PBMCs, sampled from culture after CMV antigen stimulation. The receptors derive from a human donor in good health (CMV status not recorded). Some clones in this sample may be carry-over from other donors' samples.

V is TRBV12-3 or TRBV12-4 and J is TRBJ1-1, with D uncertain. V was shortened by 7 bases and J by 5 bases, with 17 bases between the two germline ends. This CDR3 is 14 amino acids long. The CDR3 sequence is CASKEQIGGTEAFF. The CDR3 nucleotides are TGTGCCAGCAAAGAACAGATCGGAGGAACTGAAGCTTTCTTT.

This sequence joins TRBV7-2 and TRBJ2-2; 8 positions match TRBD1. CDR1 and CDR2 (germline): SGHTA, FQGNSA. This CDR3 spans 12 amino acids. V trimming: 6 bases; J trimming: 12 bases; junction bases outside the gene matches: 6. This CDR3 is CASRYRQGKLFF. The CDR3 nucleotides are TGTGCCAGCAGATATAGACAGGGGAAGCTGTTTTTT.

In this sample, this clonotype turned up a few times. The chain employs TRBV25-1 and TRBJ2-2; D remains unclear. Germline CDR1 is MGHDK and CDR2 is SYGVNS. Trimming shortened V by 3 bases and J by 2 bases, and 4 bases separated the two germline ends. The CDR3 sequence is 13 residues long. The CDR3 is CASSDDNTGELFF. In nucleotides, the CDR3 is TGTGCCAGCAGTGACGACAACACCGGGGAGCTGTTTTTT.

The DNA of the CDR3 is TGTGCCAGTACCTACAGGGGACTCTACTACAATGAGCAGTTCTTC. It yields the protein CASTYRGLYYNEQFF. This chain uses TRBV19 with TRBJ2-1; the D gene is possibly TRBD1 (7 bases). Germline assignment: CDR1 LNHDA and CDR2 SQIVND (reference sequence). The CDR3 runs to 15 residues. Trimming removed 7 bases from V and 3 bases from J, with 16 bases in between.

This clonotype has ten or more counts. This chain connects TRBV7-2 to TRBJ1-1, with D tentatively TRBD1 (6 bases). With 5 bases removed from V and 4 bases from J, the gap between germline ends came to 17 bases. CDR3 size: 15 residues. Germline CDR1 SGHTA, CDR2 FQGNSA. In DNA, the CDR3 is TGTGCCAGCAGCCGCGGTCGGGGGGCGGGCACTGAAGCTTTCTTT. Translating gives CASSRGRGAGTEAFF.

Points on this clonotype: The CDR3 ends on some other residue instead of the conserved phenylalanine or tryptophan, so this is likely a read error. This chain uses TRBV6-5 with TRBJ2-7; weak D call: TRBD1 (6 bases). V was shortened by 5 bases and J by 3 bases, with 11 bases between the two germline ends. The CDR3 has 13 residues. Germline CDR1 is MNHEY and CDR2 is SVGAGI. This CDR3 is CASSDGTSYEQYC. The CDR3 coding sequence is TGTGCCAGCAGTGACGGGACAAGCTACGAGCAGTACTGC.

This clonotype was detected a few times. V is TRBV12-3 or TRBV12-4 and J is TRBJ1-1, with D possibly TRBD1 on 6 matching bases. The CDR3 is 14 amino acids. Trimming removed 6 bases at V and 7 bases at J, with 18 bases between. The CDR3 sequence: CASSLPTTGFEAFF. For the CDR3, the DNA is TGTGCCAGCAGCCTCCCTACCACAGGGTTTGAAGCTTTCTTT.

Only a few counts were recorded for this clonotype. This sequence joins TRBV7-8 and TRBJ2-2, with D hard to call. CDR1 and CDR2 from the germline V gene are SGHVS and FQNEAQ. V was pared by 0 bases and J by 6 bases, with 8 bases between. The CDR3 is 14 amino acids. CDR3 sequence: CASSLARGAGELFF. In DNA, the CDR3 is TGTGCCAGCAGCTTAGCGCGAGGTGCCGGGGAGCTGTTTTTT.

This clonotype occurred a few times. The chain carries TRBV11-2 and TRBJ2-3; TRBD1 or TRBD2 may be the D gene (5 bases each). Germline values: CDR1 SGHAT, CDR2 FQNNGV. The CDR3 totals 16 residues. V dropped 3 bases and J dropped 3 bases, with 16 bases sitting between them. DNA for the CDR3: TGTGCCAGCAGCTTCACAGCAGGGCGACTAACAGATACGCAGTATTTT. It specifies CASSFTAGRLTDTQYF.

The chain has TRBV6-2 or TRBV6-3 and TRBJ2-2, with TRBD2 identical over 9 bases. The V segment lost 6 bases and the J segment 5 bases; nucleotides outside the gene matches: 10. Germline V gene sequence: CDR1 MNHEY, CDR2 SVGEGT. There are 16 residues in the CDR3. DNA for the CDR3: TGTGCCAGCAGCTGGTTGGGACTAGCTGCTACCGGGGAGCTGTTTTTT. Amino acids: CASSWLGLAATGELFF.

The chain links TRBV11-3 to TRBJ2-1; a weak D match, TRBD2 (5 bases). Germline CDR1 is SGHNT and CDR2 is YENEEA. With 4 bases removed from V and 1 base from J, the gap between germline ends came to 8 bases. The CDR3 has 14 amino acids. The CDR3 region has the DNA TGTGCCAGCAGCTCCGGGGATTCCTACAATGAGCAGTTCTTC. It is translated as CASSSGDSYNEQFF.

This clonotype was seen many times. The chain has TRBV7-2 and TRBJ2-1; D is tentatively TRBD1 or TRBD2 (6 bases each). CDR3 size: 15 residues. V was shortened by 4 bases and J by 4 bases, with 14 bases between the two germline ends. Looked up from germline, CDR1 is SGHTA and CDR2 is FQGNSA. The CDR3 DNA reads TGTGCCAGCAGCTCCCAACTAGGGGGGTACAATGAGCAGTTCTTC. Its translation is CASSSQLGGYNEQFF. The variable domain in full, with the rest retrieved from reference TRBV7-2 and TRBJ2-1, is GAGVSQSPSNKVTEKGKDVELRCDPISGHTALYWYRQSLGQGLEFLIYFQGNSAPDKSGLPSDRFSAERTGGSVSTLTIQRTQQEDSAVYLCASSSQLGGYNEQFFGPGTRLTVL.

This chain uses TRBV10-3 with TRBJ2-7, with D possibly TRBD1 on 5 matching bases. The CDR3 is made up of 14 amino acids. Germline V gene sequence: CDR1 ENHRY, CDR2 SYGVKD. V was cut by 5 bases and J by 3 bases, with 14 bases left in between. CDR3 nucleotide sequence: TGTGCCATCAGTTCGTCCAGGGCCGACTACGAGCAGTACTTC. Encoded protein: CAISSSRADYEQYF.

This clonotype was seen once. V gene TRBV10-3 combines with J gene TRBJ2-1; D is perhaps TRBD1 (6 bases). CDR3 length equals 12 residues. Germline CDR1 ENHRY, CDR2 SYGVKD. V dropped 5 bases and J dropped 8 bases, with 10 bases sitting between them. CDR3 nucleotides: TGTGCCATCAGTCTACAGGGCGATGAGCAGTTCTTC. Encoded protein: CAISLQGDEQFF.

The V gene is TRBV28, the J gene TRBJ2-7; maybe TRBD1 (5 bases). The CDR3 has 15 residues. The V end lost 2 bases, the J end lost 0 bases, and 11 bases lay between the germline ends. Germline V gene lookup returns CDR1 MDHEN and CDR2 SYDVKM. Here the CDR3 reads CASSLLPGASYEQYF. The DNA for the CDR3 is TGTGCCAGCAGTTTACTCCCTGGGGCCTCCTACGAGCAGTACTTC.

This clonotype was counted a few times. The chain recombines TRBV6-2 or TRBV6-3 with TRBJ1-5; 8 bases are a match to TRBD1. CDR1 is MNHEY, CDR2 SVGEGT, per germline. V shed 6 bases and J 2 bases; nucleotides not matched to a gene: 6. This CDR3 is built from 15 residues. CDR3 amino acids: CASRNRQGRNQPQHF. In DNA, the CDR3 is TGTGCCAGCAGAAACAGACAGGGGCGCAATCAGCCCCAGCATTTT.

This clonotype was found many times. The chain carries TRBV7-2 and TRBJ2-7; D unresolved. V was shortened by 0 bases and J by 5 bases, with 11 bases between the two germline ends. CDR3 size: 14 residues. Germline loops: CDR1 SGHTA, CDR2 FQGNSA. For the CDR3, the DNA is TGTGCCAGCAGCTTAGCTTGGGGTGGCGACGAGCAGTACTTC. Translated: CASSLAWGGDEQYF.

The CDR3 bases are TGTGCCACCAGCAGAGACCCGGGACTAGCGGGAGGGAACTACGAGCAGTACTTC. This gives the protein CATSRDPGLAGGNYEQYF. The chain couples TRBV15 to TRBJ2-7; 16 bases align to TRBD2. Looked up from germline, CDR1 is LNHNV and CDR2 is YYDKDF (reference sequence). The trim removed 0 bases at V and 3 bases at J, leaving 5 bases unmatched. This CDR3 contains 18 residues.

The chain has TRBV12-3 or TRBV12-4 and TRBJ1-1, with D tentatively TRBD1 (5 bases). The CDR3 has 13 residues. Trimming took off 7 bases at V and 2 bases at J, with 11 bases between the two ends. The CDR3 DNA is TGTGCCAGCATCGGGGACGCCAACACTGAAGCTTTCTTT. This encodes CASIGDANTEAFF.

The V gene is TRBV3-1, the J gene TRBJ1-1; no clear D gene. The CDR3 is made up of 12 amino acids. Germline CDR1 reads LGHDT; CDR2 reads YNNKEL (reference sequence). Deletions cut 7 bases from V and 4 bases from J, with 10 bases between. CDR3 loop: CASTSVGTEAFF. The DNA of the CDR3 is TGTGCCAGCACCTCGGTTGGCACTGAAGCTTTCTTT.

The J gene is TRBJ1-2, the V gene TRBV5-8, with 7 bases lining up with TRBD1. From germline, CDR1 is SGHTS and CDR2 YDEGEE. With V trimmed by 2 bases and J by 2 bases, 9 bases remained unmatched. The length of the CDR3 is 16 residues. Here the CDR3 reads CASSFLSGTANYGYTF. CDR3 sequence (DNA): TGTGCCAGCAGCTTCCTCTCCGGGACAGCCAACTATGGCTACACCTTC. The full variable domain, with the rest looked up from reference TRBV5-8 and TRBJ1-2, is EAGVTQSPTHLIKTRGQQATLRCSPISGHTSVYWYQQALGLGLQFLLWYDEGEERNRGNFPPRFSGRQFPNYSSELNVNALELEDSALYLCASSFLSGTANYGYTFGSGTRLTVV.